Shown below are 5 T cell receptor beta chains from a single sample sequenced in a study of identical twins. TCRdb analysed the 5' RACE reads with MiXCR anew, one entry per CDR3 protein. This table holds 470,000 or so distinct CDR3 sequences, 24% found once. The same specimen was also included in a second study, on T cells expressing NK-cell markers.

The sample comprised CD4+ T cells sorted from blood. Receptors originate from a woman between 18 and 29 years old in good health.

The chain carries TRBV7-2 and TRBJ2-7, with D uncertain. V was clipped by 6 bases and J by 5 bases, with 11 bases between them. The CDR3 sequence is 12 residues long. Germline-derived CDR1 and CDR2 are SGHTA and FQGNSA. This CDR3 is CASSWVSHEQYF. The CDR3 DNA sequence: TGTGCCAGCAGTTGGGTATCCCACGAGCAGTACTTC.

The chain links TRBV12-3 or TRBV12-4 to TRBJ1-2; D might be TRBD1 (6 bases). CDR3 length: 15 amino acids. The germline V and J ends were trimmed by 4 bases and 4 bases, with 16 bases remaining between them. The CDR3 sequence is CASSSTGRGSYGYTF. The DNA of the CDR3 is TGTGCCAGCAGTTCAACAGGGAGGGGGTCCTATGGCTACACCTTC.

A remark on this clonotype: A read error may produce the germline difference seen at one junction end. The rearrangement joins TRBV5-1 to TRBJ1-1; D is perhaps TRBD1 (5 bases). This CDR3 spans 14 amino acids. Germline V gene sequence: CDR1 SGHRS, CDR2 YFSETQ. Here the CDR3 DNA reads TGCGCCAGCAGTTGGGACGGACGGAACACTGAAGCTCTCTTT. Amino acid sequence: CASSWDGRNTEALF.

The V and J genes are TRBV12-3 or TRBV12-4 and TRBJ1-6, with D hard to call. The CDR3 sequence is 12 residues long. The V gene lost 5 bases and the J gene lost 14 bases, with 13 bases spanning the gap. The CDR3 loop is CASSPSSFTLHF. As DNA, the CDR3 is TGTGCCAGCAGTCCCAGTTCTTTTACCCTCCACTTT.

This clonotype has more than one count but fewer than ten. The V call is TRBV29-1, the J call TRBJ2-1; no definite D call. From germline, CDR1 is SQVTM and CDR2 ANQGSEA. The CDR3 runs 14 residues. The V and J ends lost 3 bases and 3 bases respectively, with 12 bases between them. The CDR3 coding sequence is TGCAGCGTTGACGACGCGAGCTACTACAATGAGCAGTTCTTC. It specifies CSVDDASYYNEQFF.